The 21 T cell receptor beta chains reported below all come from one sample, sequenced in a study of blood T cell repertoires in COVID-19. Sequenced by immunoSEQ multiplex PCR; TCRdb stores in-frame clones only, minus some. The sample contains roughly 110,000 clones, 75% to 90% of which appear only once. Input material: peripheral blood. These receptors were taken from a human donor with acute or convalescent COVID-19. The donor label of this sample is uncertain.

The chain joins TRBV29-1 to TRBJ2-3, with D maybe TRBD1 (5 bases). This CDR3 has 13 residues. Trimming pared 4 bases from V and 5 bases from J, leaving 13 bases between. Per germline, CDR1 SQVTM and CDR2 ANQGSEA. The CDR3: CSVGAGIGDTQYF. For the CDR3, the DNA is TGCAGCGTTGGGGCAGGGATAGGAGATACGCAGTATTTT.

This chain uses TRBV7-2 with TRBJ2-1; 7 positions match TRBD1. The germline gives CDR1 SGHTA, CDR2 FQGNSA. The J segment lost 4 bases and the V segment lost 6 bases, leaving 3 bases of the junction unmatched. The CDR3 is made up of 13 amino acids. The CDR3 is CASRLGQYNEQFF. CDR3 coding DNA: TGTGCCAGCAGGCTGGGACAGTACAATGAGCAGTTCTTC.

The V call is TRBV7-2, the J call TRBJ2-1; perhaps TRBD2 as D (5 bases). V lost 1 base, J lost 2 bases, and 12 bases lay in between. Germline-derived CDR1 and CDR2 are SGHTA and FQGNSA. This CDR3 contains 16 residues. Written as DNA, the CDR3 is TGTGCCAGCAGCTTAGGCCCGGGGATAACCTACAATGAGCAGTTCTTC. It translates to CASSLGPGITYNEQFF.

The chain joins TRBV29-1 to TRBJ1-1; TRBD1 might be the D (5 bases). Germline CDR1 reads SQVTM; CDR2 reads ANQGSEA. CDR3 length: 15 amino acids. V dropped 4 bases and J dropped 0 bases, with 15 bases sitting between them. CDR3 region: CSVVGSGGMNTEAFF. In DNA form, the CDR3 reads TGCAGCGTTGTCGGGTCCGGGGGTATGAACACTGAAGCTTTCTTT.

A few counts support this clone. Additional DNA sequences in this sample encode the identical CDR3. This chain uses TRBV29-1 with TRBJ1-2, with D possibly TRBD1 on 6 matching bases. V was pared by 4 bases and J by 3 bases, with 9 bases between. CDR1 and CDR2 (germline): SQVTM, ANQGSEA. The CDR3 spans 12 residues. The CDR3 protein is CSVGGQDYGYTF. The CDR3 DNA follows: TGCAGCGTTGGGGGGCAGGACTATGGCTACACCTTC.

The CDR3 loop reads CASRKGQAFPLHF. CDR3 DNA: TGTGCCAGCAGGAAGGGACAGGCTTTTCCCCTCCACTTT. The rearrangement uses TRBV6-5 and TRBJ1-6, with TRBD1 matching over 8 bases. The CDR3 consists of 13 residues. V was clipped by 6 bases and J by 13 bases; unmatched bases: 8. Germline assignment: CDR1 MNHEY and CDR2 SVGAGI.

This sequence joins TRBV6-5 and TRBJ1-5; a weak D match, TRBD1 (6 bases). The CDR3 has 14 amino acids. Germline loops: CDR1 MNHEY, CDR2 SVGAGI. With 5 bases removed from V and 3 bases from J, the gap between germline ends came to 11 bases. CDR3 DNA sequence: TGTGCCAGCAGTCGACAGGCTTTCAATCAGCCCCAGCATTTT. Its protein product is CASSRQAFNQPQHF.

The gene calls are TRBV19 and TRBJ2-5, with 7 bases matching TRBD2. The J segment lost 2 bases and the V segment lost 1 base, leaving 1 base of the junction unmatched. CDR1 LNHDA and CDR2 SQIVND come from the germline V gene (reference sequence). The CDR3 contains 14 residues. The CDR3 sequence is CASSIGGGQETQYF. Written as DNA, the CDR3 is TGTGCCAGTAGTATAGGCGGGGGTCAAGAGACCCAGTACTTC.

The chain employs TRBV24-1 and TRBJ1-6, with D possibly TRBD1 on 5 matching bases. Germline CDR1 and CDR2: KGHDR and SFDVKD. V lost 2 bases and J lost 10, with 23 bases in between. The CDR3 consists of 18 residues. This CDR3 is CATSDSAPEGQPGSPLHF. In DNA, the CDR3 is TGTGCCACCAGTGATTCGGCGCCGGAGGGGCAGCCTGGATCACCCCTCCACTTT.

The chain links TRBV4-3 to TRBJ1-6, with D maybe TRBD1 (6 bases). The CDR3 length is 13 residues. CDR1 is LGHNA, CDR2 YSLEER, per germline. V lost 1 base and J lost 9, with 7 bases in between. The CDR3 DNA follows: TGCGCCAGCAGCCAAGGCAGGGGTTCACCCCTCCACTTT. This translates into CASSQGRGSPLHF.

The chain links TRBV28 to TRBJ1-2; D might be TRBD1 (6 bases). V shed 2 bases and J shed 1 base, with 8 bases lying between them. Germline-derived CDR1 and CDR2 are MDHEN and SYDVKM. CDR3 length: 14 amino acids. CDR3 nucleotides: TGTGCCAGCAGTTTAGGACAGTATAACTATGGCTACACCTTC. This encodes CASSLGQYNYGYTF.

The chain is built from TRBV4-1 and TRBJ1-6; D unclear. The CDR3 is made up of 17 amino acids. Germline V lookup: CDR1 MGHRA, CDR2 YSYEKL. The V end lost 0 bases, the J end lost 7 bases, and 16 bases lay between the germline ends. CDR3 nucleotides: TGCGCCAGCAGCCAAGAGGGAGTTTTGATAGCCAATTCACCCCTCCACTTT. It is translated as CASSQEGVLIANSPLHF.

A note on this clone: This same CDR3 is encoded by further DNA sequences in the sample. The chain carries TRBV30 and TRBJ2-7, with 12 bases that match TRBD1. V was pared by 3 bases and J by 4 bases, with 1 base of the junction left unmatched. CDR3 length equals 13 residues. Germline V gene lookup returns CDR1 GTSNPN and CDR2 SVGIG (reference sequence). The CDR3 nucleotides read TGTGCCTGGAGGGGACAGGGGGCTTACGAGCAGTACTTC. This sequence encodes CAWRGQGAYEQYF.

This chain uses TRBV7-9 with TRBJ1-1; D call uncertain. Germline V gene data show CDR1 as SEHNR and CDR2 as FQNEAQ (reference sequence). The CDR3 spans 16 residues. V lost 2 bases to trimming and J lost 4 bases, with 17 bases between them. CDR3 bases: TGTGCCAGCAGCTTAAACGGGATGTTCCGAAGCACTGAAGCTTTCTTT. Protein sequence: CASSLNGMFRSTEAFF.

The chain joins TRBV9 to TRBJ1-6; no clear D gene. The length of the CDR3 is 14 residues. With 2 bases removed from V and 9 bases from J, the gap between germline ends came to 12 bases. Germline CDR1 and CDR2: SGDLS and YYNGEE. The CDR3 sequence: CASSVFFGPSPLHF. The CDR3 nucleotides are TGTGCCAGCAGCGTTTTTTTCGGTCCTTCACCCCTCCACTTT.

This clone occurred a few times. The chain joins TRBV21-1 to TRBJ1-2; TRBD1 was called by the table and not checked on the DNA. TRBV21-1 is given as a pseudogene. The CDR3 runs to 16 residues. In DNA form, the CDR3 reads TGTGCCAGCAGAGGGGACAGTTGGGTCCATATGCATGGCTACACCTTC. Translating gives CASRGDSWVHMHGYTF.

The chain carries TRBV2 and TRBJ2-2; TRBD2 matches at 7 bases. Germline trimming cut 5 bases from V and 0 bases from J; bases unmatched to any gene: 3. The CDR3 is 15 amino acids. Germline V gene sequence: CDR1 SNHLY, CDR2 FYNNEI. The CDR3 region is CASSLAVPNTGELFF. In DNA, the CDR3 is TGTGCCAGCAGTCTAGCGGTCCCGAACACCGGGGAGCTGTTTTTT.

The chain employs TRBV6-2 or TRBV6-3 and TRBJ2-1, with 8 positions matching TRBD1. The CDR3 has 16 residues. The V gene's germline CDR1 is MNHEY and CDR2 SVGEGT. The V and J ends lost 0 bases and 7 bases, in that order; junction bases with no gene match: 8. CDR3 residues: CASSYSGQAHGNEQFF. CDR3 coding DNA: TGTGCCAGCAGTTACTCGGGACAGGCCCATGGGAATGAGCAGTTCTTC.

The gene calls are TRBV28 and TRBJ1-2; the D is unclear. This CDR3 region has 13 residues. The germline CDR1 and CDR2 sequences are MDHEN and SYDVKM. V was shortened by 6 bases and J by 4 bases, with 12 bases between the two germline ends. The CDR3 region is CASRTGRGYGYTF. DNA for the CDR3: TGTGCCAGCAGAACCGGACGGGGCTATGGCTACACCTTC.

The V and J genes are TRBV28 and TRBJ1-1; 9 bases fit TRBD1. The CDR3 is 13 amino acids. In germline, CDR1 is MDHEN, CDR2 SYDVKM. With 4 bases clipped from V and 6 bases from J, the junction kept 3 bases outside the gene matches. The CDR3 bases are TGTGCCAGCAGTTCGGGACAGGGTCCTGAAGCTTTCTTT. As protein: CASSSGQGPEAFF.

This rearrangement joins TRBV7-8 to TRBJ2-5; D unresolved. Germline lookup yields CDR1 SGHVS and CDR2 FQNEAQ. The V end was cut by 4 bases, the J end by 2 bases, with 14 bases between. The CDR3 extends over 15 amino acids. The DNA of the CDR3 is TGTGCCAGCAGCTCCGCAGTTGGGCTACAAGAGACCCAGTACTTC. Its protein is CASSSAVGLQETQYF.